This entry features one T cell receptor beta chain sequence. Its antigen is as yet unknown. Assay: immunoSEQ multiplex PCR; the TCRdb copy retains only in-frame clones and omits some. This table has 95,000 to 110,000 clones, about 80% appearing once. The entry originates in a study of T cell clones after liver transplantation. Study findings and constraints: A larger donor-reactive than third-party decline suggested partial antigen-specific deletion.

The CDR3 has 14 amino acids. CDR1 is SGHRS, CDR2 YFSETQ, per germline. Trimming removed 4 bases at V and 5 bases at J, with 12 bases between. The chain has TRBV5-1 and TRBJ2-2; D possibly corresponds to TRBD1 (6 bases). The receptor's source is a human patient who received a liver transplant. Some T cells may have come from the graft donor. The starting material was CD4+ T cells from blood, obtained about 50 months after liver transplant. The DNA of the CDR3 is TGCGCCAGCAGCGCGGACAGACTTACCGGGGAGCTGTTTTTT. Amino acid sequence: CASSADRLTGELFF.